Listed here are 21 T cell receptor beta chains from one sample, sequenced in a study of blood T cells in healthy people across ages. A second roughly 7 to 11 cycle PCR used barcoded and J-beta primers. TCRdb reprocessed the 5' RACE reads with MiXCR, giving one entry per CDR3 protein. The profile covers approximately 760,000 distinct CDR3 sequences, with around 25% appearing a single time and 9.4% taken by the ten largest. These data also featured in a second study, about T cells of mothers and their children.

The sample taken for sequencing was blood. The receptors derive from a boy aged 5 to 17 in good health.

This clonotype occurred once. The chain is built from TRBV5-1 and TRBJ2-7; 9 bases match TRBD1. The trim removed 3 bases at V and 1 base at J, leaving 8 bases unmatched. CDR1 is SGHRS, CDR2 YFSETQ, per germline. There are 16 residues in the CDR3. The CDR3 coding sequence is TGCGCCAGCAGCTACAACAGGGGGCAAATATCCTACGAGCAGTACTTC. This codes for CASSYNRGQISYEQYF.

J is TRBJ2-1 and V is TRBV12-5, with D possibly being TRBD1 or TRBD2 (6 bases each). The germline V gene has CDR1 LGHNT and CDR2 FRNRAP. The CDR3 consists of 16 residues. V was clipped by 5 bases and J by 3 bases, with 17 bases between them. The CDR3 protein is CASGPRRRGDYNEQFF. The CDR3 DNA reads as TGTGCTAGTGGTCCCCGGCGTAGGGGGGACTACAATGAGCAGTTCTTC.

The V gene is TRBV11-2, the J gene TRBJ2-5, with D maybe TRBD2 (5 bases). The end of the DNA aligns better with TRBJ2-7, so the J call may be wrong. The CDR3 is 14 residues long. Germline CDR1 SGHAT, CDR2 FQNNGV. This chain's CDR3 is CASSPPGFPYEQYF. CDR3 bases: TGTGCCAGCAGCCCTCCGGGGTTTCCCTACGAGCAGTACTTC.

The chain couples TRBV28 to TRBJ1-2; tentative D call: TRBD1 (5 bases). Trimming took 6 bases from V and 5 from J, leaving 19 bases between them. CDR1 and CDR2 from the germline V gene are MDHEN and SYDVKM. CDR3 length equals 15 residues. CDR3 protein: CASRTASWGSYGYTF. In DNA, the CDR3 is TGTGCCAGCAGAACGGCTTCTTGGGGGTCTTATGGCTACACCTTC.

This clonotype showed up just a few times. The rearrangement joins TRBV20-1 to TRBJ2-5; D unclear. This CDR3 is built from 14 residues. Germline-derived CDR1 and CDR2 are DFQATT and SNEGSKA (reference sequence). V lost 5 bases and J 0 bases, leaving 13 bases between the germline ends. The CDR3 bases are TGCAGTGCTCGCCCAACATCGTACCAAGAGACCCAGTACTTC. This encodes CSARPTSYQETQYF.

This clonotype has only a few counts. The gene calls are TRBV29-1 and TRBJ2-6; no firm D call. Germline V CDR1 and CDR2: SQVTM, ANQGSEA. V lost 4 bases, J lost 4 bases, and 8 bases lay in between. This CDR3 contains 13 residues. CDR3 DNA sequence: TGCAGCGTTGTAGTAGGAGGGGCCAACGTCCTGACTTTC. This sequence encodes CSVVVGGANVLTF.

The chain has TRBV13 and TRBJ2-2, with D unclear. Germline V gene data show CDR1 as PRHDT and CDR2 as FYEKMQ (reference sequence). V was pared by 3 bases and J by 6 bases, with 8 bases between. CDR3 size: 13 residues. In DNA form, the CDR3 reads TGTGCCAGCAGCTTGCTGGTGGCCGGGGAGCTGTTTTTT. It codes for CASSLLVAGELFF.

The genes are TRBV28 and TRBJ2-1, with TRBD1 matching 7 bases. This CDR3 spans 16 amino acids. The germline CDR1 and CDR2 sequences are MDHEN and SYDVKM. Unmatched junction bases numbered 8, after V lost 5 bases and J lost 1 base. CDR3 amino acids: CASSLTTGSSYNEQFF. CDR3 DNA: TGTGCCAGCAGTCTTACGACAGGGTCTTCCTACAATGAGCAGTTCTTC.

This rearrangement joins TRBV29-1 to TRBJ2-5; a weak D match, TRBD1 (5 bases). Trimming left V 4 bases short and J 5 bases short, with 14 bases between. Looked up from germline, CDR1 is SQVTM and CDR2 is ANQGSEA. This CDR3 contains 13 residues. The CDR3 reads CSVAGRVKETQYF. In DNA form, the CDR3 reads TGCAGCGTTGCTGGCAGGGTTAAGGAGACCCAGTACTTC.

This chain joins TRBV6-1 and TRBJ1-5, with TRBD1 identical over 12 bases. With V trimmed by 1 base and J by 6 bases, 1 base remained unmatched. Germline V gives CDR1 MNHNS, CDR2 SASEGT. There are 15 residues in the CDR3. CDR3 DNA: TGTGCCAGCAGTGAAGAGGGACAGGGGGCTCAGCCCCAGCATTTT. Translation gives CASSEEGQGAQPQHF.

The chain links TRBV7-2 to TRBJ2-7; D might be TRBD2 (5 bases). The CDR3 totals 14 residues. Germline CDR1 and CDR2: SGHTA and FQGNSA. V dropped 4 bases and J dropped 6 bases, with 16 bases sitting between them. The CDR3 loop reads CASSYQRASSEQYF. The CDR3 DNA sequence: TGTGCCAGCAGCTACCAGAGGGCTAGCAGCGAGCAGTACTTC.

This chain joins TRBV9 and TRBJ2-1; TRBD1 or TRBD2 may be the D gene (5 bases each). Trimming removed 3 bases at V and 4 bases at J, with 14 bases between. Germline loops: CDR1 SGDLS, CDR2 YYNGEE. The CDR3 has 15 residues. This CDR3 reads CASSADTGLYNEQFF. The CDR3 DNA reads as TGTGCCAGCAGCGCCGATACGGGGCTTTACAATGAGCAGTTCTTC.

The sample holds a few counts of this clonotype. V usage is TRBV6-5 and J usage is TRBJ2-5; D is perhaps TRBD1 (6 bases). Germline V gene data show CDR1 as MNHEY and CDR2 as SVGAGI. V was shortened by 0 bases and J by 3 bases, with 11 bases between the two germline ends. CDR3 length: 15 amino acids. The CDR3 nucleotides read TGTGCCAGCAGTTACTCGTGGACAGCAGAAGAGACCCAGTACTTC. It translates to CASSYSWTAEETQYF.

This clonotype came up a few times. The chain employs TRBV25-1 and TRBJ1-6, with 7 bases fitting TRBD1. J was trimmed by 0 bases and V by 8 bases; bases with no gene match: 13. Germline V lookup: CDR1 MGHDK, CDR2 SYGVNS. The CDR3 is 18 residues long. CDR3 coding DNA: TGTGCCAGCGAAGGTACTGCAGGGGGAAGCTCCTATAATTCACCCCTCCACTTT. It is translated as CASEGTAGGSSYNSPLHF.

This rearrangement joins TRBV6-1 to TRBJ1-5; D remains unclear. This CDR3 contains 14 residues. From germline, CDR1 is MNHNS and CDR2 SASEGT. Trimming left V 1 base short and J 9 bases short, with 13 bases between. The chain's CDR3 is CASSEGLLRRPQHF. DNA of the CDR3: TGTGCCAGCAGTGAAGGTCTCCTTAGACGGCCCCAGCATTTT.

This clonotype came up a few times. The V gene is TRBV29-1, the J gene TRBJ2-5; TRBD2 might be the D (6 bases). The J call may not be correct, given that the DNA end is closer to TRBJ2-7. The CDR3 extends over 13 amino acids. The V gene's germline CDR1 is SQVTM and CDR2 ANQGSEA. The CDR3 loop reads CSVTGVVSYEQYF. In DNA, the CDR3 is TGCAGCGTGACGGGAGTTGTGTCCTACGAGCAGTACTTC.

This clonotype was seen more than once but under ten times. The chain joins TRBV12-3 or TRBV12-4 to TRBJ1-1; D gene unclear. The CDR3 has 13 amino acids. Between the trimmed V and J ends, which lost 6 bases and 4 bases, there was a span of 12 bases. The CDR3 sequence is CASSPLPVTEAFF. For the CDR3, the DNA is TGTGCCAGCAGCCCTCTCCCCGTCACTGAAGCTTTCTTT.

This clonotype appeared a few times. The chain employs TRBV21-1 and TRBJ1-1; the tabulated D call, TRBD1, remains unverified against the DNA. TRBV21-1 is a listed pseudogene. CDR3 size: 21 residues. The CDR3 protein is CASSKSPSDSDKCRMNTEAFF. CDR3 nucleotide sequence: TGTGCCAGCAGCAAGTCCCCGTCCGACAGTGACAAATGCCGAATGAACACTGAAGCTTTCTTT.

The chain recombines TRBV20-1 with TRBJ2-1, with 15 bases identical to TRBD2. CDR1 is DFQATT, CDR2 SNEGSKA, per germline (reference sequence). V shed 1 base, J shed 4 bases, and the junction held 8 bases outside the gene matches. This CDR3 has 18 amino acids. This CDR3 reads CSARVSGTSGGNYNEQFF. The CDR3 nucleotides read TGCAGTGCTAGAGTATCCGGGACTAGCGGGGGGAATTACAATGAGCAGTTCTTC.

This clonotype was detected a few times. The V and J genes are TRBV3-1 and TRBJ2-5, with 9 bases matching TRBD2. The DNA end lines up better with TRBJ2-7; the J call may be wrong. The CDR3 length is 16 residues. Per germline, CDR1 LGHDT and CDR2 YNNKEL (reference sequence). This CDR3 reads CASSQGAGTSRHEQYF. The CDR3 DNA is TGTGCCAGCAGCCAAGGGGCCGGGACTAGCCGCCACGAGCAGTACTTC.

This clonotype was seen more than once but under ten times. This CDR3 reads CASRPGRRRGPDTQYF. DNA of the CDR3: TGTGCCAGTAGGCCGGGACGCAGAAGGGGGCCAGATACGCAGTATTTT. The chain employs TRBV19 and TRBJ2-3, with TRBD1 matching 7 bases. The germline gives CDR1 LNHDA, CDR2 SQIVND (reference sequence). V shed 6 bases, J shed 4 bases, and the junction held 13 bases outside the gene matches. This CDR3 spans 16 amino acids.